This paragraph covers one TCR beta chain sequence. This sample is part of a study of graft-versus-host responses after intestinal transplantation. At the level of the study: Multivisceral, liver-intestinal, or isolated intestinal grafts were transplanted into recipients.

V shed 0 bases, J shed 7 bases, and the junction held 0 bases outside the gene matches. The germline V gene encodes CDR1 MRHNA and CDR2 SNTAGT. The CDR3 has 15 amino acids. Sequenced by immunoSEQ multiplex PCR; TCRdb stores in-frame clones only, minus some. The table lists just under 100,000 clones, over 75% of them singletons. Sequencing used PBMCs, obtained 450 to 460 days after intestinal transplant. The rearrangement links TRBV6-4 to TRBJ1-6, with 10 bases matching TRBD1. The TCR sequence derives from a human patient who received an intestinal transplant, so some T cells may come from the graft donor. The CDR3, as DNA: TGTGCCAGCAGTGACTCGACAGGGGGCAATTCACCCCTCCACTTT. It encodes CASSDSTGGNSPLHF.